Described below is a single T cell receptor (beta chain) sequence and its context. The sample is drawn from a study of blood T cell repertoires in COVID-19. Overall study context: Samples representing acute and convalescent COVID-19 were sourced from the United States, Italy and Spain.

Unmatched junction bases numbered 6, after V lost 9 bases and J lost 4 bases. Looked up from germline, CDR1 is LNHDA and CDR2 is SQIVND (reference sequence). The CDR3 length is 13 residues. Study processing details: The assay estimated nucleated cells by amplifying reference gene primers. Sequencing was performed with immunoSEQ multiplex PCR; in TCRdb, only in-frame clones are kept and a portion is missing. V and J calls and clone size follow that table, whereas D and trimming were derived from the DNA. Of roughly 76,000 clones listed, approximately 78% are singletons. The receptor was derived from a human donor in a cohort sampled during active COVID-19. Specimen: peripheral blood. The rearrangement links TRBV19 to TRBJ2-3; 8 bases agree with TRBD1. The CDR3 loop reads CASQQGVPDTQYF. In DNA, the CDR3 is TGTGCCAGCCAACAGGGGGTCCCAGATACGCAGTATTTT. Together with reference TRBV19 and TRBJ2-3, the CDR3 gives the full variable domain: DGGITQSPKYLFRKEGQNVTLSCEQNLNHDAMYWYRQDPGQGLRLIYYSQIVNDFQKGDIAEGYSVSREKKESFPLTVTSAQKNPTAFYLCASQQGVPDTQYFGPGTRLTVL.